This section outlines one T cell receptor (beta chain) sequence together with its context. Its antigen remains unidentified. This sample is drawn from a study of human T cells and chemical hapten exposure. Across the whole study: Doses of diphenylcyclopropenone went to the patients' scalps weekly throughout the roughly 24-week study.

Germline V CDR1 and CDR2: SGHTA, FQGNSA. Trimming pared 3 bases from V and 2 bases from J, leaving 13 bases between. The CDR3 has 15 residues. The time point here: patch test 2, 6 weeks after DPC sensitization. As to treatment: therapeutic diphenylcyclopropenone sensitization with weekly scalp DPC. At patch-test visits, sampling came before the patch test. Donors, patients with alopecia ranging from 18 to 70 years old and judged suitable for DPC, provided samples. Findings and limits, study-wide: There was a positive correlation between PT1 expanded TCR counts and patch test score.

TCRdb processed the RACE reads anew with MiXCR; each CDR3 protein has one entry. The sample records about 50,000 distinct CDR3 sequences, around 10% being singletons. The receptor was isolated from a woman aged 45-59 years with alopecia areata. Some clones in this sample may be carry-over from other donors' samples. The source material was whole blood, sampled in connection with sensitization to the hapten diphenylcyclopropenone (DPC). The chain is built from TRBV7-2 and TRBJ2-5; unclear D gene. CDR3 DNA: TGTGCCAGCAGCTTGGTTTATGCCAGACAAGAGACCCAGTACTTC. Translated: CASSLVYARQETQYF. The complete variable domain, with remaining parts taken from reference TRBV7-2 and TRBJ2-5, reads GAGVSQSPSNKVTEKGKDVELRCDPISGHTALYWYRQSLGQGLEFLIYFQGNSAPDKSGLPSDRFSAERTGGSVSTLTIQRTQQEDSAVYLCASSLVYARQETQYFGPGTRLLVL.